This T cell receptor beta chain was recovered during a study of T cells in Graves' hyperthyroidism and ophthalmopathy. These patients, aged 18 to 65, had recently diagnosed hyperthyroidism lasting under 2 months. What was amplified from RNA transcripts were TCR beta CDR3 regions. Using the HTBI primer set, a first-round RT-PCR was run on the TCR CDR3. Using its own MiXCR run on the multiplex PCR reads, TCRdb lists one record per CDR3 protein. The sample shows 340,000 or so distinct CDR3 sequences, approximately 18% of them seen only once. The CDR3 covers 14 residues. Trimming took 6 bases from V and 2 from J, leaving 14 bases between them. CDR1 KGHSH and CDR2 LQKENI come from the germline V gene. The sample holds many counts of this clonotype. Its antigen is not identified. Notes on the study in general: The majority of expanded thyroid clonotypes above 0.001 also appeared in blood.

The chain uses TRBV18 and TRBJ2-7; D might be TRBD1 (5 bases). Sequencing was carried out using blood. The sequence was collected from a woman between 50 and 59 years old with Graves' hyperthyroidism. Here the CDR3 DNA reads TGTGCCAGCTCGACAGACAGTACCGCCTACGAGCAGTACGTC. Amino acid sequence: CASSTDSTAYEQYV.